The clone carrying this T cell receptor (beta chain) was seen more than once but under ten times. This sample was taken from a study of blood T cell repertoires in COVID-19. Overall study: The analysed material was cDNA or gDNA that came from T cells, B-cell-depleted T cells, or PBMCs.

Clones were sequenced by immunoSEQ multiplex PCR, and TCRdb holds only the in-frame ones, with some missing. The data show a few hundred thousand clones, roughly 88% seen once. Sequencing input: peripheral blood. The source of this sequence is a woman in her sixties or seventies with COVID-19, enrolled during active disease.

The CDR3 here is CASSAPGLIYEQYF. In DNA, the CDR3 is TGTGCCAGCAGCGCGCCGGGACTGATATACGAGCAGTACTTC. The gene calls are TRBV7-9 and TRBJ2-7, with D perhaps TRBD2 (6 bases). The V gene lost 5 bases and the J gene lost 4 bases, with 15 bases spanning the gap. Germline V gene data show CDR1 as SEHNR and CDR2 as FQNEAQ (reference sequence). The CDR3 is 14 amino acids.